The rows below give T cell receptor beta chains drawn from one sample of a study of a mutant IDH1 vaccine in newly diagnosed glioma. The repertoire was sequenced with immunoSEQ multiplex PCR; TCRdb's copy has only in-frame clones and lacks some. Found here are 88,000 or so clones, roughly 85% of them singletons; the top ten hold 2.2%. Their antigens are not known. Sequencing used PBMCs, obtained from a glioma patient whose treatment included an IDH1 peptide vaccine. Every receptor here comes from a young man with glioma. Some clones in this sample may be carry-over from other donors' samples. CDR3s include the opening cysteine and the closing phenylalanine or tryptophan. A D gene is named only where the DNA matches it firmly. The size of a clone is reported for some rows only, either as once, few or many, or as a class for expanded clones.

d_gene	j_gene	v_gene	abundance	CDR3nt	CDR3aa
TRBD1	TRBJ1-3	TRBV4-3	-	TGCGCCAGCAGCCAAGATCGGACAGGGGGCTATTCTGGAAACACCATATATTTT	CASSQDRTGGYSGNTIYF
-	TRBJ1-3	TRBV30	-	TGTGCCTGGAGTCGACAAACTGGAAACACCATATATTTT	CAWSRQTGNTIYF
TRBD1	TRBJ1-4	TRBV6-5	-	TGTGCCAGCAGACCCTACAGGGGTTTAGGCGAAAAACTGTTTTTT	CASRPYRGLGEKLFF
-	TRBJ1-2	TRBV7-2	-	TGTGCCAGCAGCTTAACCTACAAGGAGGGTGGCTACACCTTC	CASSLTYKEGGYTF
TRBD1	TRBJ2-1	TRBV6-5	-	TGTGCCAGCAGTTCGTACAGGGGGCGGAATGAGCAGTTCTTC	CASSSYRGRNEQFF
-	TRBJ1-1	TRBV28	-	TGTGCCAGCTGTCTCAGTTTAGGTATTAGTTGGGGGCCGAACACTGAAGCTTTCTTT	CASCLSLGISWGPNTEAFF
TRBD2	TRBJ2-1	TRBV4-3	-	TGCGCCAGCAGCCAAGGTGTGACTAGCGGGAGGAATGAGCAGTTCTTC	CASSQGVTSGRNEQFF
TRBD2	TRBJ2-1	TRBV7-9	once	TGTGCCAGCAGCTCCAACCGTGGACTAGTCTCTATCAATGAGCAGTTCTTC	CASSSNRGLVSINEQFF
-	TRBJ2-7	TRBV28	-	TGTGCCAGCAGTTTAGGGGACCCCTACGAGCAGTACTTC	CASSLGDPYEQYF
-	TRBJ1-2	TRBV30	-	TGTGCCTGGAGTGTGCCGGGGGCTCAAGGCTACACCTTC	CAWSVPGAQGYTF
TRBD1	TRBJ1-4	TRBV28	-	TGTGCCAGCAGTTCACCGGACAGGGGGCGAGAAAAACTGTTTTTT	CASSSPDRGREKLFF
-	TRBJ1-2	TRBV19	-	TGTGCCAGTAGTATAGACAGGTCCTATGGCTACACCTTC	CASSIDRSYGYTF
TRBD2	TRBJ2-7	TRBV28	-	TGTGCCAGCAGTTTCTTCCAGACTAGCGGGAGTGGCTACGAGCAGTACTTC	CASSFFQTSGSGYEQYF
-	TRBJ2-7	TRBV5-6	few	TGTGCCAGCAGCCGAGGAGACTACGAGCAGTACTTC	CASSRGDYEQYF
TRBD1	TRBJ1-2	TRBV15	once	TGTGCCACCAGCAGTTCTACAGGGGAACCTAAAGGAAACTATGGCTACACCTTC	CATSSSTGEPKGNYGYTF
TRBD2	TRBJ2-3	TRBV27	once	TGTGCCAGCGGACCTCAGCAGACTAGCGGGTTCACAGATACGCAGTATTTT	CASGPQQTSGFTDTQYF
TRBD1	TRBJ1-2	TRBV2	medium-sized	TGTGCCAGCAGTGGGGACAGGGGGCTTTATGGCTACACCTTC	CASSGDRGLYGYTF
TRBD2	TRBJ2-7	TRBV27	-	TGTGCCAGCAGTTTCGCTAGCGGTCACTACGAGCAGTACTTC	CASSFASGHYEQYF
TRBD2	TRBJ2-3	TRBV19	-	TGTGCCATCAAAGCGGGGGTAACGCAGTATTTT	CAIKAGVTQYF
-	TRBJ1-2	TRBV28	-	TGTGCCAGTGGGGTGCCCAGGGGCGGTGGCTACACCTTC	CASGVPRGGGYTF
TRBD2	TRBJ2-3	TRBV7-2	-	TGTGCCAGCAGCTCCGGACTAGCGGGGCTCACAGATACGCAGTATTTT	CASSSGLAGLTDTQYF
TRBD2	TRBJ2-1	TRBV6-6	-	TGTGCCAGCAGTTACCCAGCGGGGGGTTACAATGAGCAGTTCTTC	CASSYPAGGYNEQFF
TRBD1	TRBJ1-1	TRBV7-9	-	TGTGCCAGCAGCCCCCGGACAGGGGGGAACACTGAAGCTTTCTTT	CASSPRTGGNTEAFF
-	TRBJ1-1	TRBV11-2	-	TGTGCCAGCAGCTCCGGACAAGGAGGAACGAACACTGAAGCTTTCTTT	CASSSGQGGTNTEAFF
TRBD1	TRBJ1-5	TRBV7-9	-	TGTGCCAGCAGCACAGGGACAGGTTTGGGCCAGCCCCAGCATTTT	CASSTGTGLGQPQHF
-	TRBJ1-4	TRBV5-5	-	TGTGCCAGCAGCCGAGTTGCAACTAATGAAAAACTGTTTTTT	CASSRVATNEKLFF
TRBD1	TRBJ1-4	TRBV30	once	TGTGCCTGGCAGCAACAGGGGGTGGAAAAACTGTTTTTT	CAWQQQGVEKLFF
-	TRBJ1-2	TRBV6-5	-	TGTGCCAGCAGTTTCTTAGAGGGGGGCTATGGCTACACCTTC	CASSFLEGGYGYTF
-	TRBJ2-2	TRBV11-1	-	TGTGCCAGCAGCTTAGAGGTTCCGGCTGCGAACACCGGGGAGCTGTTTTTT	CASSLEVPAANTGELFF
-	TRBJ1-1	TRBV19	-	TGTGCCAGTAGTATAGTCGCTGGAGGGTTGACTGAAGCTTTCTTT	CASSIVAGGLTEAFF
-	TRBJ1-1	TRBV30	-	TGTGCCTGGAGTGTAACCTGGGGGGGCACTGAAGCTTTCTTT	CAWSVTWGGTEAFF
-	TRBJ1-2	TRBV28	-	-	CASSRRGGYTFGGGGYGYTF
TRBD1	TRBJ1-2	TRBV10-3	once	TGTGCCATCCGACCTACGACAGGGTTAAATGGCTACACCTTC	CAIRPTTGLNGYTF
-	TRBJ1-2	TRBV9	-	TGTGCCAGCAGCCCTGGGTGGCAGGAGAGCTATGGCTACACCTTC	CASSPGWQESYGYTF
-	TRBJ2-3	TRBV15	-	TGTGCCACCAGCAGATTAACCGGGGCAGTGGCAGATACGCAGTATTTT	CATSRLTGAVADTQYF
-	TRBJ2-5	TRBV29-1	-	TGCAGCGTTGAAGTAGAGACCCAGTACTTC	CSVEVETQYF
TRBD2	TRBJ2-3	TRBV20-1	-	TGCAGTGCAGAGGGAGGGAATACGCAGTATTTT	CSAEGGNTQYF
-	TRBJ2-7	TRBV6-1	-	TGTGCCAGCAAGGTCGAACACGGCGAGCAGTACTTC	CASKVEHGEQYF
-	TRBJ1-2	TRBV4-1	-	TGCGCCAGCAGCCACCAACCAGGAGGGCAGCCCGGCCACACCTTC	CASSHQPGGQPGHTF
-	TRBJ1-5	TRBV2	-	TGTGCCAGCAGAACAATTAGGGTTGGATCCCAGCATTTT	CASRTIRVGSQHF
-	TRBJ2-1	TRBV28	-	TGTGCCAGCAGTCCCTCGGGGAGCTCCTACAATGAGCAGTTCTTC	CASSPSGSSYNEQFF
-	TRBJ1-3	TRBV5-6	-	TGTGCCAGCAGCTCAGGGAGCTCTGGAAACACCATATATTTT	CASSSGSSGNTIYF
-	TRBJ2-5	TRBV4-2	-	TGTGCCAGCAGCCAAGAAGGTCGAGAGACCCAGTACTTC	CASSQEGRETQYF
-	TRBJ2-3	TRBV7-3	once	TGTGCCAGCAGCCCGGGGGCATCCCGCACAGATACGCAGTATTTT	CASSPGASRTDTQYF
-	TRBJ2-3	TRBV7-6	-	TGTGCCAGCAGCTTGGCCATCCGGGACCTCACAGATACGCAGTATTTT	CASSLAIRDLTDTQYF
-	TRBJ2-1	TRBV21-1	-	TGTGCCAGGCCTTCTAAGGGCGGGAGGGCCGGTGAGCAGTTCTTC	CARPSKGGRAGEQFF
-	TRBJ1-3	TRBV16	-	TGTGCCAGCAGCCAATCGACAGTCTTCCTCGGACACACCATATATTTT	CASSQSTVFLGHTIYF
TRBD2	TRBJ2-3	TRBV7-2	-	TGTGCCAGCAGTCTAGGGACTAGCAGGGCAGATACGCAGTATTTT	CASSLGTSRADTQYF
TRBD2	TRBJ2-1	TRBV10-2	-	TGCGCCAGCAGTGATGGACTAGCGGGGATCTACAATGAGCAGTTCTTC	CASSDGLAGIYNEQFF
TRBD2	TRBJ2-1	TRBV7-2	-	TGTGCCAGCAGCTTAAGGGACTATCATGAGCAGTTCTTC	CASSLRDYHEQFF